These 25 T cell receptor beta chains originate from one sample sequenced in a study of cytomegalovirus exposure and HLA in healthy donors. Use of 60 Vbeta and 13 Jbeta primers characterized the PCR. Libraries were prepared by immunoSEQ multiplex PCR; TCRdb keeps only in-frame clonotypes and omits some of them. The sample lists around 150,000 clones, around 80% occurring once. What was sequenced was PBMCs. The receptors come from a man aged 25 to 40 in good health.

The CDR3 is CASSVYRGEDEQYF. CDR3 coding DNA: TGTGCCAGCAGTGTGTACAGGGGCGAAGACGAGCAGTACTTC. The J gene is TRBJ2-7, the V gene TRBV2; 7 bases agree with TRBD1. Germline values: CDR1 SNHLY, CDR2 FYNNEI. The trim removed 4 bases at V and 5 bases at J, leaving 8 bases unmatched. This CDR3 is built from 14 residues.

This clone was counted between two and nine times. V usage is TRBV28 and J usage is TRBJ2-7, with 12 bases aligning to TRBD1. V lost 6 bases to trimming and J lost 5 bases; unmatched junction nucleotides: 11. Germline CDR1 is MDHEN and CDR2 is SYDVKM. The CDR3 extends over 16 amino acids. In nucleotides, the CDR3 is TGTGCCAGCAGCCCGGGACAGGGGGCCTTTAGGAACGAGCAGTACTTC. Protein sequence: CASSPGQGAFRNEQYF.

The J gene is TRBJ2-1, the V gene TRBV28; D ambiguous. Germline V gives CDR1 MDHEN, CDR2 SYDVKM. V dropped 6 bases and J dropped 12 bases, with 12 bases sitting between them. The CDR3 is made up of 11 amino acids. CDR3 residues: CASSQRYGQFF. For the CDR3, the DNA is TGTGCCAGCAGCCAAAGATACGGGCAGTTCTTC. Variable domain in full (rest from reference TRBV28 and TRBJ2-1): DVKVTQSSRYLVKRTGEKVFLECVQDMDHENMFWYRQDPGLGLRLIYFSYDVKMKEKGDIPEGYSVSREKKERFSLILESASTNQTSMYLCASSQRYGQFFGPGTRLTVL.

The chain joins TRBV2 to TRBJ1-5, with 11 bases that match TRBD1. The CDR3 is 14 amino acids. Germline trimming cut 6 bases from V and 7 bases from J; bases unmatched to any gene: 5. Germline-derived CDR1 and CDR2 are SNHLY and FYNNEI. CDR3 DNA: TGTGCCAGCAGGGGGACAGGGGGGAGCCAGCCCCAGCATTTT. It is translated as CASRGTGGSQPQHF. The full variable domain, in which reference TRBV2 and TRBJ1-5 provide the parts outside the CDR3, is EPEVTQTPSHQVTQMGQEVILRCVPISNHLYFYWYRQILGQKVEFLVSFYNNEISEKSEIFDDQFSVERPDGSNFTLKIRSTKLEDSAMYFCASRGTGGSQPQHFGDGTRLSIL.

V usage is TRBV6-6 and J usage is TRBJ2-5, with 8 bases fitting TRBD2. Germline CDR1 reads MNHNY; CDR2 reads SVGAGI (reference sequence). The V and J ends lost 6 bases and 3 bases, in that order; junction bases with no gene match: 6. CDR3 length: 14 amino acids. In nucleotides, the CDR3 is TGTGCCAGCAGGCAGGGACTAGTCGAAGAGACCCAGTACTTC. This translates into CASRQGLVEETQYF.

The rearrangement links TRBV5-8 to TRBJ1-2, with D perhaps TRBD1 (5 bases). The germline V gene has CDR1 SGHTS and CDR2 YDEGEE. The CDR3 runs to 14 residues. V lost 0 bases and J lost 5, with 11 bases in between. The CDR3 is CASSLGQQFYGYTF. The CDR3 region has the DNA TGTGCCAGCAGCTTGGGACAGCAGTTTTATGGCTACACCTTC.

This clone was seen a few times. The chain has TRBV28 and TRBJ1-2; D perhaps matches TRBD1 (6 bases). The CDR3 loop spans 13 amino acids. Germline lookup yields CDR1 MDHEN and CDR2 SYDVKM. V was cut by 7 bases and J by 5 bases, with 14 bases left in between. The CDR3 DNA sequence: TGTGCCAGCATCCCCCGGGACACTTATGGCTACACCTTC. Protein product: CASIPRDTYGYTF.

This clone was seen a handful of times. The rearrangement joins TRBV4-2 to TRBJ2-5; the D gene is possibly TRBD1 (6 bases). The germline V and J ends were trimmed by 4 bases and 0 bases, with 9 bases remaining between them. The germline CDR1 and CDR2 sequences are LGHNA and YNFKEQ. This CDR3 spans 14 amino acids. The CDR3 sequence is CASSRRTDQETQYF. The CDR3 nucleotides read TGTGCCAGCAGCCGCAGGACAGACCAAGAGACCCAGTACTTC.

CDR3 sequence (DNA): TGTGCCAGCTCACCGCGACAGGGTGACGAAAAACTGTTTTTT. Its protein is CASSPRQGDEKLFF. V gene TRBV18 combines with J gene TRBJ1-4; 7 nucleotides align to TRBD1. Germline CDR1 reads KGHSH; CDR2 reads LQKENI. The ends lost 3 bases at V and 8 bases at J; junction bases unmatched: 6. This CDR3 has 14 residues.

In its sample, this clone was seen a few times. The chain is built from TRBV28 and TRBJ1-6, with TRBD1 as a possible D gene (5 bases). CDR1 and CDR2 (germline): MDHEN, SYDVKM. CDR3 length: 14 residues. The V end was cut by 7 bases, the J end by 7 bases, with 14 bases between. The CDR3: CASIMGLDNSPLHF. The CDR3 DNA reads as TGTGCCAGCATAATGGGACTGGACAATTCACCCCTCCACTTT. The variable domain in full, with the rest retrieved from reference TRBV28 and TRBJ1-6, is DVKVTQSSRYLVKRTGEKVFLECVQDMDHENMFWYRQDPGLGLRLIYFSYDVKMKEKGDIPEGYSVSREKKERFSLILESASTNQTSMYLCASIMGLDNSPLHFGNGTRLTVT.

The V call is TRBV5-5, the J call TRBJ2-7; perhaps TRBD1 as D (6 bases). Trimming removed 0 bases at V and 1 base at J, with 11 bases between. The CDR3 totals 15 residues. Germline V gene sequence: CDR1 SGHKS, CDR2 YYEKEE (reference sequence). This CDR3 reads CASSLELGTSYEQYF. The CDR3 coding sequence is TGTGCCAGCAGCTTGGAGTTGGGGACATCCTACGAGCAGTACTTC.

By sample fraction, this clone is medium-sized (0.01 to 0.1%). J is TRBJ2-7 and V is TRBV5-5, with 10 nucleotides matching TRBD1. This CDR3 is 14 amino acids long. Germline V gene data show CDR1 as SGHKS and CDR2 as YYEKEE (reference sequence). V gave up 4 bases and J gave up 3 bases; unmatched junction bases: 4. CDR3 in amino acids: CASSPGQGGYEQYF. The DNA for the CDR3 is TGTGCCAGCAGCCCTGGACAGGGGGGCTACGAGCAGTACTTC.

J is TRBJ2-7 and V is TRBV7-8, with TRBD2 matching over 7 bases. CDR1 SGHVS and CDR2 FQNEAQ come from the germline V gene. V dropped 5 bases and J dropped 2; count of bases not matched to a gene: 6. The CDR3 spans 14 residues. CDR3 nucleotide sequence: TGTGCCAGCAGCGCAACTAGCGCCGCCTACGAGCAGTACTTC. Protein product: CASSATSAAYEQYF.

The chain is built from TRBV4-1 and TRBJ1-5, with D tentatively TRBD1 (6 bases). The CDR3 is 15 residues long. Trimming stripped 4 bases from V and 9 bases from J, with 19 bases between. The V gene's germline CDR1 is MGHRA and CDR2 YSYEKL. The CDR3 nucleotides read TGCGCCAGCAGCCCGACTACAGGGTACTTGCGGCCCCAGCATTTT. It yields the protein CASSPTTGYLRPQHF.

V gene TRBV7-2 combines with J gene TRBJ2-7; D perhaps matches TRBD2 (6 bases). Germline CDR1 SGHTA, CDR2 FQGNSA. V dropped 5 bases and J dropped 5 bases, with 19 bases sitting between them. The CDR3 totals 15 residues. DNA of the CDR3: TGTGCCAGCAGCCCCTGGGCTGCGGGACGGGACGAGCAGTACTTC. Translated, it gives CASSPWAAGRDEQYF.

The gene calls are TRBV4-1 and TRBJ2-7, with D perhaps TRBD1 (5 bases). CDR1 is MGHRA and CDR2 is YSYEKL in the germline V gene. Trimming left V 3 bases short and J 0 bases short, with 12 bases between. The CDR3 sequence is 15 residues long. The CDR3 coding sequence is TGCGCCAGCAGCCACAAGACAGTAGGCTCCTACGAGCAGTACTTC. Translated: CASSHKTVGSYEQYF.

This clone occurred once. The rearrangement uses TRBV7-6 and TRBJ2-7; the D is unclear. The CDR3 length is 12 residues. The ends were cut back, 0 bases at V and 7 bases at J, with 7 bases in the middle. CDR1 and CDR2 (germline): SGHVS, FNYEAQ. The CDR3 reads CASSLASGEQYF. In nucleotides, the CDR3 is TGTGCCAGCAGCTTAGCCTCCGGGGAGCAGTACTTC.

This clone showed up just a few times. The rearrangement links TRBV21-1 to TRBJ1-1; the D call in the table, TRBD1, was not verified against the DNA. TRBV21-1 is reported as a pseudogene. This CDR3 has 17 amino acids. CDR3: CASSPRPGTGLNTEAFF. The DNA for the CDR3 is TGTGCCAGCAGCCCCCGTCCCGGGACAGGACTGAACACTGAAGCTTTCTTT.

The chain has TRBV10-3 and TRBJ1-5, with 8 bases identical to TRBD1. CDR1 and CDR2 from the germline V gene are ENHRY and SYGVKD. CDR3 length: 14 residues. After removal of 4 bases from V and 5 bases from J, the junction contained 4 bases not matched to a gene. The DNA for the CDR3 is TGTGCCATCAGTGGAGGACAGGGCCATCAGCCCCAGCATTTT. Its protein is CAISGGQGHQPQHF.

The V gene is TRBV2, the J gene TRBJ2-7, with a weak D call TRBD2 (7 bases). V was trimmed by 4 bases and J by 2 bases, leaving 12 bases between them. Per germline, CDR1 SNHLY and CDR2 FYNNEI. The CDR3 extends over 14 amino acids. The CDR3 is CASSGGGTTYEQYF. The CDR3 DNA is TGTGCCAGCAGTGGGGGGGGCACGACCTACGAGCAGTACTTC.

The V gene is TRBV19, the J gene TRBJ2-1; D is unresolved. CDR1 and CDR2 (germline): LNHDA, SQIVND (reference sequence). The CDR3 runs 16 residues. V was shortened by 3 bases and J by 0 bases, with 12 bases between the two germline ends. CDR3 sequence: CASSIGSRSSYNEQFF. Here the CDR3 DNA reads TGTGCCAGTAGTATCGGCAGCCGGAGCTCCTACAATGAGCAGTTCTTC. Full variable domain (missing parts from reference TRBV19 and TRBJ2-1): DGGITQSPKYLFRKEGQNVTLSCEQNLNHDAMYWYRQDPGQGLRLIYYSQIVNDFQKGDIAEGYSVSREKKESFPLTVTSAQKNPTAFYLCASSIGSRSSYNEQFFGPGTRLTVL.

The chain carries TRBV19 and TRBJ2-3; D unresolved. This CDR3 is 15 amino acids long. V was clipped by 2 bases and J by 7 bases, with 16 bases between them. The germline CDR1 and CDR2 sequences are LNHDA and SQIVND (reference sequence). The CDR3, as DNA: TGTGCCAGTAGTATAAAGGAGAGCTTCCCTTATACGCAGTATTTT. Its translation is CASSIKESFPYTQYF.

The rearrangement joins TRBV25-1 to TRBJ1-4; D is unresolved. Germline V gene sequence: CDR1 MGHDK, CDR2 SYGVNS. The CDR3 sequence is 13 residues long. Trimming left V 4 bases short and J 8 bases short, with 11 bases between. The CDR3 DNA sequence: TGTGCCAGCAGTGCCCTAGACTGGGAAAAACTGTTTTTT. Translation: CASSALDWEKLFF.

The chain carries TRBV18 and TRBJ2-3; 11 bases are shared with TRBD2. The V segment lost 0 bases and the J segment 5 bases; nucleotides outside the gene matches: 1. This CDR3 spans 15 amino acids. Per the germline V gene, CDR1 is KGHSH and CDR2 is LQKENI. CDR3 bases: TGTGCCAGCTCACCACCGGGACTAGCGGTAGATACGCAGTATTTT. This codes for CASSPPGLAVDTQYF.

V is TRBV13 and J is TRBJ2-1; tentative D call: TRBD1 (6 bases). V was shortened by 2 bases and J by 4 bases, with 12 bases between the two germline ends. The CDR3 runs 15 residues. CDR1 is PRHDT and CDR2 is FYEKMQ in the germline V gene (reference sequence). The chain's CDR3 is CASSLLAGVYNEQFF. In DNA form, the CDR3 reads TGTGCCAGCAGCTTACTGGCAGGGGTTTACAATGAGCAGTTCTTC.